The clone carrying this TCR beta chain was seen once. Its matching antigen is unknown. This specimen comes from a study of cytotoxic CD8 clonotypes in ibrutinib-treated CLL. Across the study: Researchers reported 11 relapsed/refractory and about 14 treatment-naive patients, 17 of them IGHV unmutated.

Study observations and caveats: Sustained-remission patients were sampled at different times than progressing patients were.

Profiling relied on immunoSEQ multiplex PCR, and the TCRdb table lists in-frame clones only, not all of them. The sample yields about 68,000 clones, roughly 72% seen once. CDR1 is SNHLY, CDR2 FYNNEI, per germline. Trimming cost V 3 bases and J 7 bases, with 10 bases left between them. The CDR3 loop spans 14 amino acids. The rearrangement links TRBV2 to TRBJ1-6, with a possible D match to TRBD1 (6 bases). The TCR sequence derives from a human donor with chronic lymphocytic leukemia. The material sequenced was PBMCs, taken after 12 months of ibrutinib treatment. CDR3: CASSEQGWNSPLHF. The CDR3 DNA sequence: TGTGCCAGCAGTGAGCAGGGGTGGAATTCACCCCTCCACTTT.